Listed here is a single TCR beta chain. Some clones are missing from TCRdb's copy, which holds only in-frame ones; the method was immunoSEQ multiplex PCR. The sample records 46,000 or so clones, roughly nine tenths being singletons. The data are from a study of control samples from healthy donors and cancer patients. Per germline, CDR1 MNHEY and CDR2 SVGAGI. Trimming removed 8 bases at V and 0 bases at J, with 13 bases between. There are 15 residues in the CDR3. The sequenced sample consisted of PBMCs. This TCR came from a man aged 30-40 years with colorectal cancer. This chain joins TRBV6-5 and TRBJ2-2; D gene uncertain. The CDR3, as DNA: TGTGCCAGCGGAATCGGTTATTCGAACACCGGGGAGCTGTTTTTT. Translating gives CASGIGYSNTGELFF.